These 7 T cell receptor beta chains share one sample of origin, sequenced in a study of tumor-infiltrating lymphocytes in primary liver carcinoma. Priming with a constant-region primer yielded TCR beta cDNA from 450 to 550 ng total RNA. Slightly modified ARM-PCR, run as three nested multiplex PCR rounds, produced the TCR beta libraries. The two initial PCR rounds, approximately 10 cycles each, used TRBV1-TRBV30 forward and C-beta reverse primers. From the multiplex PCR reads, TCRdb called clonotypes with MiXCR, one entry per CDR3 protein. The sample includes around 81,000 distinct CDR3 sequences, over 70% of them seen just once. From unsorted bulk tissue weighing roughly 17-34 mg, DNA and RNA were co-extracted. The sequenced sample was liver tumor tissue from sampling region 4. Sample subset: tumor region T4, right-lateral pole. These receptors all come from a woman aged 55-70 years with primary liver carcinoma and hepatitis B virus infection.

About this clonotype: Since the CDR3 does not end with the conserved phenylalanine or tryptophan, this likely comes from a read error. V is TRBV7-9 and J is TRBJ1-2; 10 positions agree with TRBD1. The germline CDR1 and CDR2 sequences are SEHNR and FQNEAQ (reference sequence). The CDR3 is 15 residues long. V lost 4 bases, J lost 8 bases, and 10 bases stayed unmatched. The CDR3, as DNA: TGTGCCAGCAGCTGGGGACAGGGGCCAAAAGAAGGCTACACCTCC. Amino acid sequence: CASSWGQGPKEGYTS.

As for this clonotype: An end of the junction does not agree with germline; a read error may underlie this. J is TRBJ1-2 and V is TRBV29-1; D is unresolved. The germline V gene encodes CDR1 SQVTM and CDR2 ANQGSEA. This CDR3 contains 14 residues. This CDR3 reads CSVEDMSRSYGYIF. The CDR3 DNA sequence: TGCAGCGTTGAAGATATGAGCAGATCCTATGGCTACATCTTC.

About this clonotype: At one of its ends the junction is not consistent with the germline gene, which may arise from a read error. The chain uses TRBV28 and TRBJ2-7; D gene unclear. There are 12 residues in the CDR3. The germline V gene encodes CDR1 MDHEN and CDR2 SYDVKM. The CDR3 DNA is TGTGCCAGCCTAGGCAGTTCCTACGAGCGGTACTTC. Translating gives CASLGSSYERYF.

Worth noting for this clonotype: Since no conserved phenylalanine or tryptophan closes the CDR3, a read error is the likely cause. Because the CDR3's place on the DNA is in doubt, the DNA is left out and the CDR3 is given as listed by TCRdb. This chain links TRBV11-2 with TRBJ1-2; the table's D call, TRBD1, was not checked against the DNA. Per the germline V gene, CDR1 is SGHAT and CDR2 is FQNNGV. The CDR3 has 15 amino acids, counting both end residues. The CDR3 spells CPSSLEGASGGGYTI.

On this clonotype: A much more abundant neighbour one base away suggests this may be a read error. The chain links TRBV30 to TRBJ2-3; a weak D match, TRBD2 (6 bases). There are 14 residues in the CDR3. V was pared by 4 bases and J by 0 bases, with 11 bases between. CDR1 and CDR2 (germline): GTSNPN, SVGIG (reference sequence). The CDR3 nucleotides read TGTGCCTGGATTCACGGACTAAGCACAGATACGCAGTATTTT. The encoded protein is CAWIHGLSTDTQYF.

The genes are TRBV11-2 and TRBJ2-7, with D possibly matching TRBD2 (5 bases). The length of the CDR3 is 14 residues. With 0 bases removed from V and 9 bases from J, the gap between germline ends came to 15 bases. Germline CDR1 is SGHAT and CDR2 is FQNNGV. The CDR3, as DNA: TGTGCCAGCAGCTTAGAGAGAAGAGGAGGAGGGCAGTACTTC. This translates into CASSLERRGGGQYF.

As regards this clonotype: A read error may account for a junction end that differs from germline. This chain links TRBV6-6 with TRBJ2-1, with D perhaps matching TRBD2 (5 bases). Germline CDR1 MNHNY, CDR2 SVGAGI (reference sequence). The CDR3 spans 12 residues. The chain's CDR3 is CASSRTYNVQFF. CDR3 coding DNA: TGTGCCAGCAGTCGGACTTACAATGTGCAGTTCTTC.